The T cell receptor (beta chain) described here comes from a study of blood T cell repertoires in COVID-19. Overall study context: T cells, B-cell-depleted T cells, or PBMCs provided the cDNA or gDNA that served as material.

V lost 0 bases, J lost 2 bases, and 4 bases lay in between. CDR1 and CDR2 from the germline V gene are GTSNPN and SVGIG (reference sequence). The CDR3 is 12 residues long. Per the original data handling: For nucleated cells, counts were estimated from reference gene primer amplification. The data were produced by immunoSEQ multiplex PCR, yet TCRdb's version contains in-frame clones alone and is incomplete. V, J and clone size reflect that table, while D and trimming were determined from the DNA. This sample has some 400,000 clones, with roughly four fifths found just once. The rearrangement links TRBV30 to TRBJ1-2, with unresolved D. The sample consisted of peripheral blood. This clonotype originated in a human donor with acute or convalescent COVID-19. The donor label of this sample is uncertain. The CDR3 loop reads CAWSVVNYGYTF. DNA for the CDR3: TGTGCCTGGAGTGTCGTAAACTATGGCTACACCTTC.